This T cell receptor (beta chain) was obtained from a study of cytomegalovirus exposure and HLA in healthy donors (TCRdb year 2017). At the level of the whole study: An earlier analysis of some 600 of the donors reported roughly 300 Gb of sequence data and roughly 120 million unique TCR beta sequences obtained from roughly 170 million T cells. Roughly 310 gigabases of sequencing data and tens of millions of unique TCR sequences were included in an early release covering about 700 HLA-typed donors. Of the roughly 400 genotyped donors, approximately 83% fell in the genetic ancestry cluster associated with self-reported Caucasian donors. The study was designed to test whether signatures of past pathogen exposure could be identified by cataloging public T cell receptors. The T cell repertoires of 666 subjects were profiled by immunosequencing and related to cytomegalovirus serostatus. A separate validation cohort of approximately 120 different subjects was used in addition to the roughly 670-subject first cohort. High-throughput TCR immunosequencing, statistical association of individual TCRs with disease status, and machine learning were combined to predict cytomegalovirus infection status. A later analysis re-examined previously published TCR beta repertoires from just over 650 donors and added high-resolution HLA genotyping to investigate patterns of TCR occurrence. In the later analysis, no new phenotypic data were used to find candidate immune exposures; instead, reliance was placed on TCR beta sequences and their occurrence across donors. To decide whether each TCR beta V gene segment behaved as functional or pseudogenic, an earlier analysis of some 600 of the donors relied on high-throughput TCR beta sequencing. Alongside the repertoire data, information on donor age, sex, ethnicity and CMV serostatus was compiled. A later genetic analysis took genome-wide SNP genotypes for 398 of the 666 donors and used that subset as a discovery cohort. Every discovery cohort repertoire had been produced on one sequencing platform. HLA typing covered class I and class II loci at four-digit resolution. The number of typed donors differed by locus: about 629-630 for A, B, C, DRB1 and DQB1; roughly 510 for DQA1; 600 to 610 for DPA1; and some 470 for DPB1. Roughly 5 DR-DQ haplotypes were handled as single units for association and clustering, since linkage in the cohort was strong. On average, roughly 240,000 unique TCR beta nucleotide sequences were sequenced per donor among 398 genotyped donors of the cohort, with about 17% of those sequences being non-productive.

In total, about 650 healthy bone marrow donors made up the cohort. Cohort members were all nominally healthy when sampled, although unrecorded immune exposures were likely present. The donor was CMV seronegative and was included in the group of under 450 seronegative cohort members. Each donor provided a peripheral blood sample, and peripheral blood mononuclear cells were used for TCR beta sequencing. The Qiagen DNeasy Blood Extraction Kit was used to extract genomic DNA from the blood cell samples. For this clone: Its antigen is currently not known. Per-base qualities were not stored, and no clone one base away is much larger.

Libraries were constructed by the immunoSEQ multiplex PCR assay. For the multiplex PCR, a mixture combining 60 forward primers for TCR Vbeta segments and 13 reverse primers for TCR Jbeta segments was used. Amplification of the CDR3 region of rearranged TCR beta genes was performed with a multiplex PCR assay on genomic DNA. The Illumina HiSeq System was used to sequence the amplified TCR beta libraries as 87-base-pair reads. On the authors' methods: A later analysis tallied around 80 million unique TCR beta chains across the 600 to 700 repertoires, and around 12 million of those chains were shared by two or more donors. A nearest-neighbor algorithm error-corrected the raw reads and collapsed the reads into unique sequences, merging closely related sequences to remove PCR and sequencing errors. CDR3 sequences were aligned to IMGT reference sequences to assign V, D and J gene segments. Each retained sequence needed at least a six-nucleotide match to both a V gene segment and a J gene segment. A rearrangement was called productive if the CDR3 had no stop codons and remained in frame with V and J, and every other rearrangement was called non-productive. CDR3 was defined according to IMGT convention as the region running from the second conserved V-encoded cysteine to the conserved J-encoded phenylalanine. The earlier analysis of about 500 of the donors excluded sequences that lacked an unambiguous match to a single V gene segment. In an earlier analysis of 587 of the donors, a V segment was called functional when productive rearrangements were above 56.7%, and segregating when the standard deviation between donors exceeded 5%. To diagnose cytomegalovirus status from the catalog of TCR beta chain sequences, a statistical classification framework was built. In a later analysis, TCR nucleotide sequences were compared against IMGT/GENE-DB human TR gene sequences so that V and J genes could be assigned. Using the TCRdist pipeline, a later analysis assigned CDR3 sequences along with most-parsimonious VDJ recombination scenarios. In a later analysis, each TCR beta chain was defined by its CDR3 amino acid sequence together with its V-gene family, and reads lacking a unique V-gene family were excluded. A later analysis removed over 500 highly shared, low-generation-probability nucleotide sequences to deal with suspected cross-contamination and a sequencing artifact. For each public chain, a later analysis derived a clonal expansion index from normalized ranks of inferred template counts within each repertoire. In a later analysis, generation probabilities were computed with a VDJ recombination model fitted to out-of-frame rearrangements, and the resulting probabilities were checked against IGoR. A later analysis scored TCR-TCR, TCR-HLA and TCR-CMV co-occurrence with hypergeometric tests, applying a repertoire-size bias correction to TCR pairs. In a later analysis, false discovery rates were estimated by permuting HLA or CMV assignments 20 times. In a later analysis, co-occurring TCRs were grouped with DBSCAN, and TCRdist sequence similarity was added when clustering was performed within HLA-allele-positive subsets. Co-occurrence clustering excluded repertoires with fewer than 30,000 or more than 120,000 public chains, plus five with anomalous nucleotide sharing. The table comes from immuneACCESS by way of TCRdb, which keeps in-frame sequences with V and J called. Part of the clones is missing from these tables; in studies checked, under half for an unresolved V gene and the rest for unknown reasons. V and J calls and clone size are as listed in that table; D and trimming were resolved from the DNA. This sample lists some 150,000 clones; 60% to 80% were detected once. The ten largest clones add up to 3.1% of the sample.

From the cysteine through the phenylalanine, the CDR3 covers 13 amino acids. The DNA shown is the 39-base CDR3, in frame from base 1. V and J lose 3 bases and 3 bases, and a span of 8 bases separates them. Taken from the germline V gene, the CDR1 and CDR2 loops are MGHDK and SYGVNS. What the study reported, not specific to this receptor: In a later analysis, HLA-associated TCR beta chains were found to be more clonally expanded and to have lower generation probabilities than equally common non-associated chains. Presence/absence analyses assumed roughly uniform sequencing depth across donors, an assumption that may not hold. Compared with the 666-donor mean, donors in an Asian-associated ancestry cluster had fewer N-insertions in productive TCRs, according to a later genetic analysis. According to a later analysis, parvovirus B19, influenza, CMV and Epstein-Barr virus appeared linked to several top co-occurrence clusters. Only TCR beta chains were sequenced in this cohort, and the absence of alpha or paired-chain data limited detectable features. In both the original and validation cohorts, the classifier was reported to diagnose cytomegalovirus status with high specificity and sensitivity. An association between a missense DCLRE1C variant and V-gene and J-gene trimming of TCR beta chains was found in a later genetic analysis and replicated in an independent cohort. Because counts were too low, around 18 rarely observed V segments, including chromosome 9 orphons, were left out of the earlier analysis of roughly 600 of the donors. Linkage disequilibrium might explain the correlated functional status among segregating V segments, but an unknown experimental factor could not be excluded. Assigning TCR associations to individual alleles was difficult when HLA alleles, especially DR and DQ, strongly co-occurred. The 87-base-pair reads could not distinguish some IMGT-functional V segments, including TRBV6-2 and TRBV6-3, so those segments were excluded. Immune exposure information for the cohort was limited to CMV serostatus. Most TCR sequences were observed very rarely across donors, whereas some public TCRs were present in many individuals. A later analysis found that TCR association rates varied across HLA loci, with DRB1 alleles showing the most associated TCRs and HLA-C alleles the fewest. The sequencing pipeline was judged likely to have produced a cluster of highly shared sequence variants as a technical artifact. In vitro tests confirmed that a few of the cytomegalovirus-associated TCR beta chains recognize cytomegalovirus antigens. According to the authors, the approach could potentially be generalized to other disease states and immunological phenotypes. Because some donors lacked HLA typing at each locus, the association tests relied only on the typed subset. A further reported finding was that TCR beta sequences accurately predicted the HLA-A and HLA-B alleles for most subjects in the first cohort. A total of around 150 TCR beta chains were listed by the study as associated with cytomegalovirus. In an earlier analysis of approximately 600 of the donors, most TCR beta V segments were observed in productive rearrangements about 87% or about 30% of the time, broadly matching IMGT annotations. Specific HLA alleles were associated with 15,000 to 20,000 TCR beta sequences at a false discovery rate of 0.05 in a later analysis. A later analysis found that most CMV-associated TCR beta chains appeared HLA-restricted, with HLA associations seemingly driven largely by CMV exposure.

The sequenced sample consisted of PBMCs. The rearrangement combines TRBV25-1 with TRBJ1-2; a tentative D call is TRBD1 (5 bases match). The sequence was obtained from a female donor in good health and CMV-seronegative. The CDR3 is CASSEIGDYGYTF. In nucleotides, the sequence is TGTGCCAGCAGTGAGATAGGGGACTATGGCTACACCTTC.